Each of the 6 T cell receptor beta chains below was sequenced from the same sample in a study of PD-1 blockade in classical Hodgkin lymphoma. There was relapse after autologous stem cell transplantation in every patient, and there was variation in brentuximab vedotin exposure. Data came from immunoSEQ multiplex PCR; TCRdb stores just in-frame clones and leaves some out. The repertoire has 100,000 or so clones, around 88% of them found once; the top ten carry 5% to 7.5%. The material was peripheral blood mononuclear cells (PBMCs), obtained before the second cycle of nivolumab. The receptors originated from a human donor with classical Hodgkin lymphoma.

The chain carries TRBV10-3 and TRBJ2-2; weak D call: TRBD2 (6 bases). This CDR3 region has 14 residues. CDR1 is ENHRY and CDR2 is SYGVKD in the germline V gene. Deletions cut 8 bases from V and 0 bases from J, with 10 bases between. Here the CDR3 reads CAIQGGPNTGELFF. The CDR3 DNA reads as TGTGCCATCCAGGGAGGTCCGAACACCGGGGAGCTGTTTTTT.

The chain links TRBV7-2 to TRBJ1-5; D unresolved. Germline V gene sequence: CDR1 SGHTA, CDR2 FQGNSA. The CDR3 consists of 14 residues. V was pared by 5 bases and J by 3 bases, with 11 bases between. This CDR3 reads CASSPRRDNQPQHF. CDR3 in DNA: TGTGCCAGCAGCCCCCGACGGGACAATCAGCCCCAGCATTTT.

The CDR3 protein is CAISARSGGRSGNTIYF. CDR3 nucleotides: TGTGCCATCAGTGCGAGGAGCGGGGGGCGTTCTGGAAACACCATATATTTT. The rearrangement links TRBV10-3 to TRBJ1-3, with D possibly matching TRBD1 (6 bases). Germline-derived CDR1 and CDR2 are ENHRY and SYGVKD. Trimming stripped 4 bases from V and 1 base from J, with 17 bases between. This CDR3 region has 17 residues.

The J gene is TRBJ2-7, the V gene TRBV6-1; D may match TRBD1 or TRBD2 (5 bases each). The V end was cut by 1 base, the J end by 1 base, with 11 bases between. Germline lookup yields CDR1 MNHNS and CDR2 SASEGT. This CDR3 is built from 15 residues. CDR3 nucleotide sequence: TGTGCCAGCAGTGAAGGGGAGACAGAGTCCTACGAGCAGTACTTC. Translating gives CASSEGETESYEQYF.

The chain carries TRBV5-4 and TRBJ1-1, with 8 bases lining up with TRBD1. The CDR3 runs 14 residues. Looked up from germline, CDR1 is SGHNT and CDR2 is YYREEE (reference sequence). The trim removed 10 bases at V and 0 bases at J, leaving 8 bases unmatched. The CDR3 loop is CAGTGGGVNTEAFF. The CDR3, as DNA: TGTGCCGGAACAGGGGGAGGGGTGAACACTGAAGCTTTCTTT.

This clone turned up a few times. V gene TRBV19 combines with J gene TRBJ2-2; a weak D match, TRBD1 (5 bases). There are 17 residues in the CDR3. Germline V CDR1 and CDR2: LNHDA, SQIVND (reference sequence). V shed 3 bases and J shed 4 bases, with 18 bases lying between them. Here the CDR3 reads CASSIPPDKPRTGELFF. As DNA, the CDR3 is TGTGCCAGTAGTATCCCCCCGGACAAACCTCGCACCGGGGAGCTGTTTTTT.